This TCR beta chain was documented in a study of T cell responses to AZD1222 COVID-19 vaccine. Study-level results: The study reported that nearly half of spike-specific TCRs target unmutated variant regions. Among the donors, most were white British and more were female, and clonal diversity was possibly underestimated. Baseline serology detected seropositivity in only six AZD1222 recipients.

Comments on this clone: Its antigen is unknown.

Profiling relied on immunoSEQ multiplex PCR, and the TCRdb table lists in-frame clones only, not all of them. The sample carries under 150,000 clones, around nine tenths recorded once. This TCR was sampled from an adult in good health. The sequencing here drew on peripheral blood, taken on day 0 of MenACWY control vaccination.

The CDR3 loop reads CASSALAGASSTDTQYF. The CDR3 bases are TGTGCCAGCAGTGCTCTAGCGGGAGCATCTAGCACAGATACGCAGTATTTT. The chain employs TRBV2 and TRBJ2-3, with TRBD2 matching 10 bases. V dropped 4 bases and J dropped 0; count of bases not matched to a gene: 7. The CDR3 extends over 17 amino acids. CDR1 and CDR2 (germline): SNHLY, FYNNEI.